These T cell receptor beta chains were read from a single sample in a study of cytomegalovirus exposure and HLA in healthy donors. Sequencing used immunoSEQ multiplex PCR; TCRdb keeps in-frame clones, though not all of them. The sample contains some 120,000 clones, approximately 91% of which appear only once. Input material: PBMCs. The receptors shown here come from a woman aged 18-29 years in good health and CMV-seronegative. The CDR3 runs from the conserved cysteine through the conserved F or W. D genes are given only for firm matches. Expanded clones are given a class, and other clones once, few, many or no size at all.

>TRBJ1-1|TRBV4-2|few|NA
TGTGCCAGCAGCCAAGATCTGGGGGGGATATTGGACACTGAAGCTTTCTTT
CASSQDLGGILDTEAFF
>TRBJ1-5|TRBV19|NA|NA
TGTGCCAGTAGTTTCAGGGGAAGCAATCAGCCCCAGCATTTT
CASSFRGSNQPQHF
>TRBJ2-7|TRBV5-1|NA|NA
TGCGCCAGCAGCTTGGGCAGCGCGGGCTACGGGCAGTACTTC
CASSLGSAGYGQYF
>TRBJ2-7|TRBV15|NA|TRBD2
TGTGCCACCAGCAGAGGAGGACTAGCGGGAGCTACAAGCTACGAGCAGTACTTC
CATSRGGLAGATSYEQYF
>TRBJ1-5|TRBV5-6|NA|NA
TGTGCCAGCAGCTCTGGTTGGGGCAGCAATCAGCCCCAGCATTTT
CASSSGWGSNQPQHF
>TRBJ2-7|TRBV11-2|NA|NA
TGTGCCAGCAGCACGGGACTCTACGAGCAGTACTTC
CASSTGLYEQYF
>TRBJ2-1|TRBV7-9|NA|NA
TGTGCCAGCAGCTCAGTGGAGGATGAGCAGTTCTTC
CASSSVEDEQFF
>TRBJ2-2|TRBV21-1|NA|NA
TGTGCCAGCCAAACCCGGGAGCCGCCCCCCGGGGAGCTGTTTTTT
CASQTREPPPGELFF
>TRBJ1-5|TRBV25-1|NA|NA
TGTGCCAGCAGTGAAAGCACGTCAAGCAATCAGCCCCAGCATTTT
CASSESTSSNQPQHF
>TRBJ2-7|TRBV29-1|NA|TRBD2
TGCAGCGTGGCCTCCTCTAGCGGGAGTAGTTACGAGCAGTACTTC
CSVASSSGSSYEQYF
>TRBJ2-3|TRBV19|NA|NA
TGTGCCAGTAGTTCCGGTGATACGCAGTATTTT
CASSSGDTQYF
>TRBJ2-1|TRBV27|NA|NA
TGTGCCAGCAGTTTATCCCAGGGAAGATGGGTCAATGAGCAGTTCTTC
CASSLSQGRWVNEQFF
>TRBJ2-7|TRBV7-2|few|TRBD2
TGTGCCAGCAGCCCGGGACTAGCGGGAGCCTACGAGCAGTACTTC
CASSPGLAGAYEQYF
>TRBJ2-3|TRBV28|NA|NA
TGTGCCAGCAGTTTCAGACAGAGCACAGATACGCAGTATTTT
CASSFRQSTDTQYF
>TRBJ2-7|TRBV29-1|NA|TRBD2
TGCAGCGTTGATTCCAGCGGGAGTGTCTACGAGCAGTACTTC
CSVDSSGSVYEQYF
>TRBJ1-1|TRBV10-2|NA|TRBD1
TGCGCCAGCAGTGAGCCGGGACAGGGGTACACTGAAGCTTTCTTT
CASSEPGQGYTEAFF
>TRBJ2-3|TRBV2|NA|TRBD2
TGTGCCAGTCGGACTAGCGGGAACACAGATACGCAGTATTTT
CASRTSGNTDTQYF
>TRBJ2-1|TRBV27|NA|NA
TGTGCCAGCAGTTTGTTAGCGGACAATGAGCAGTTCTTC
CASSLLADNEQFF
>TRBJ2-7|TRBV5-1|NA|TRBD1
TGCGCCAGCAGCTTTGGGGACAGCCTTTACTACGAGCAGTACTTC
CASSFGDSLYYEQYF
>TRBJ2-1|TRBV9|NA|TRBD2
TGTGCCAGCAGCGTAGGACTAGCGGGAACCTCCTACAATGAGCAGTTCTTC
CASSVGLAGTSYNEQFF
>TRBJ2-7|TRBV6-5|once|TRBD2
TGTGCCAGCAGTTACCGCGGGGGGTACGAGCAGTACTTC
CASSYRGGYEQYF
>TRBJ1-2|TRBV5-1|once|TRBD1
TGCGCCAGCAGCCTGGGACAGGGGGCGAGCTATGGCTACACCTTC
CASSLGQGASYGYTF
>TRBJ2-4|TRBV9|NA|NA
TGTGCCAGCAGCATAAGTTTCGGTGAAGCCAAAAACATTCAGTACTTC
CASSISFGEAKNIQYF
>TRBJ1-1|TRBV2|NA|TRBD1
TGTGCCAGCAGTTCGGAGGCAGGGGGCACTGAAGCTTTCTTT
CASSSEAGGTEAFF
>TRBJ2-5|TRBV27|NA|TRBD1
TGTGCCAGCACTCGACAGGGGGACCCAGAGACCCAGTACTTC
CASTRQGDPETQYF
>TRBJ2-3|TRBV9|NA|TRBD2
TGTGCCAGCAGCCCCCATGGGAAGGCGGGAGGGCCTGCCGAATTGGCAGATACGCAGTATTTT
CASSPHGKAGGPAELADTQYF
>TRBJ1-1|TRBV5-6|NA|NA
TGTGCCAGCAGCTTCGGGGACACCAACACTGAAGCTTTCTTT
CASSFGDTNTEAFF
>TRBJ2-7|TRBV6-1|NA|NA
TGTGCCAGCAGTGAATGGGGGGGCTCTTCCTACGAGCAGTACTTC
CASSEWGGSSYEQYF
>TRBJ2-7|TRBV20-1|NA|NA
TGCAGTGCTAGAGATACAAACGAGCAGTACTTC
CSARDTNEQYF
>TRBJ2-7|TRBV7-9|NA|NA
TGTGCCAGCAGCGTCGGTACCGGGACTGACCGGGACGAGCAGTACTTC
CASSVGTGTDRDEQYF
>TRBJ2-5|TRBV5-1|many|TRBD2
TGCGCCAGCAGCTTGGGGGCTAGCGGGGGCCAAGAGACCCAGTACTTC
CASSLGASGGQETQYF
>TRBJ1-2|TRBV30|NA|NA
TGTGCCTGGAGCAGGGGTGGAAACTATGGCTACACCTTC
CAWSRGGNYGYTF
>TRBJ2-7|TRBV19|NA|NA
TGTGCCAGTAGCATTAGCGGATTAGGCTACGAGCAGTACTTC
CASSISGLGYEQYF
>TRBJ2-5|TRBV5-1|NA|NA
TGCGCCAGCAGCCCCGGGACAAGTATTGAGACCCAGTACTTC
CASSPGTSIETQYF
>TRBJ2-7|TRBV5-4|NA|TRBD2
TGTGCCAGCAGCTTGGCCACGCGACTAGCTGCCAACGAGCAGTACTTC
CASSLATRLAANEQYF
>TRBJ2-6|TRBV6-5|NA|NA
TGTGCCAGCAGTGCCACAGTCTCTGGGGCCAACGTCCTGACTTTC
CASSATVSGANVLTF
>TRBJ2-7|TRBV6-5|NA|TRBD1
TGTGCCAGCAGGGACAGGTACTCAGGGCTCGAGCAGTACTTC
CASRDRYSGLEQYF
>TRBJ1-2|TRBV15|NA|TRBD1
TGTGCCACGACCGGGACAGGGAACTATGGCTACACCTTC
CATTGTGNYGYTF
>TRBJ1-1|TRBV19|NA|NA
TGTGCCACTGAGCAGGGGCTCACTGAAGCTTTCTTT
CATEQGLTEAFF
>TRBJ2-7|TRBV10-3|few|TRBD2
TGTGCCATCAGTGCCTTAGCGGGAGGGGGCGAGCAGTACTTC
CAISALAGGGEQYF
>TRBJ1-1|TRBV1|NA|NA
TGCACCAGCAGCCAAGGGGACAGGGGATACACTGAAGCTTTCTTT
CTSSQGDRGYTEAFF
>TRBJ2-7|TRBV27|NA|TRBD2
TGTGCCAGCAGTTCTTGGACTAGCGGGAGCTACGAGCAGTACTTC
CASSSWTSGSYEQYF
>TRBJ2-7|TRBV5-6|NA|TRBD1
TGTGCCAGCAGCTTCGGAGGACAGGGGCGATCCTACGAGCAGTACTTC
CASSFGGQGRSYEQYF
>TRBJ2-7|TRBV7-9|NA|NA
TGTGCCAGCAGCCTCGACCGGGATCGTCGGATCTCCTACGAGCAGTACTTC
CASSLDRDRRISYEQYF
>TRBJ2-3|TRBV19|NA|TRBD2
TGTGCCAGTAGTATAACGGCGGGAGGGATCACAGATACGCAGTATTTT
CASSITAGGITDTQYF
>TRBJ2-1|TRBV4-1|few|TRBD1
TGCGCCAGCAGGTTCCGGGACAGGTACAATGAGCAGTTCTTC
CASRFRDRYNEQFF
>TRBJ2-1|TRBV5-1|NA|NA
TGCGCCAGCAGCTCCGGGTGGCGGGGCTCCTACAATGAGCAGTTCTTC
CASSSGWRGSYNEQFF
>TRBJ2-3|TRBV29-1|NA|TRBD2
TGCAGCGTCCACGGACTAGCGAGCACAGATACGCAGTATTTT
CSVHGLASTDTQYF
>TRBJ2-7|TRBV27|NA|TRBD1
TGTGCCAGCAGTTCGGACAGGGCAGCCTACGAGCAGTACTTC
CASSSDRAAYEQYF
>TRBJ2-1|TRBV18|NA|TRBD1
TGTGCCAGCTCACCACCCCCGGGACAGGGTGGAAATGAGCAGTTCTTC
CASSPPPGQGGNEQFF
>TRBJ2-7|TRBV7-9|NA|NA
TGTGCCAGCAGTACACAGGGTTGGGAGCAGTACTTC
CASSTQGWEQYF
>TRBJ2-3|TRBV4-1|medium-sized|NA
TGCGCCAGCAGCGGGAGCTTACAGGCGGGGGATACGCAGTATTTT
CASSGSLQAGDTQYF
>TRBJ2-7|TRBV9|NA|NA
TGTGCCAGCAGCGTCGGGACATCCTACGAGCAGTACTTC
CASSVGTSYEQYF
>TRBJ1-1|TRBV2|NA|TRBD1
TGTGCCAGGGGGACAGGGAGGACTGAAGCTTTCTTT
CARGTGRTEAFF
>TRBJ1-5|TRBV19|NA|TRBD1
TGTGCCAGTAGTATTGGACAGGTCAATCAGCCCCAGCATTTT
CASSIGQVNQPQHF
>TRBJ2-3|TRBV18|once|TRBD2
TGTGCCAGCTCAGAGACTAGCGGGAGTCCAGATACGCAGTATTTT
CASSETSGSPDTQYF
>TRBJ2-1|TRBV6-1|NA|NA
TGTGCCAGCAGTGAGTTCCGGTACAATGAGCAGTTCTTC
CASSEFRYNEQFF